This T cell receptor (beta chain) appears in the sequencing data of a study of cytomegalovirus exposure and HLA in healthy donors. Trimming stripped 1 base from V and 2 bases from J, with 9 bases between. The germline gives CDR1 SQVTM, CDR2 ANQGSEA. The length of the CDR3 is 13 residues. 60 Vbeta and 13 Jbeta primers were used in PCR. The table came from immunoSEQ multiplex PCR; TCRdb's copy has only in-frame clones and leaves some out. The sample has some 100,000 clones, 76% seen once. Sequences were obtained from PBMCs. This clonotype was obtained from a woman aged 45-65 years in good health and CMV-seropositive. The chain couples TRBV29-1 to TRBJ2-7; D gene uncertain. The CDR3 DNA sequence: TGCAGCGTTGAAGGTGGCCGGGCCTACGAGCAGTACTTC. Translated, it gives CSVEGGRAYEQYF.